This TCR beta chain was sequenced during a study of T cell repertoires in ileal Crohn's disease. Study-level information: Surgery for a complication: stricturing in roughly 61%, penetrating in about 39%. About half of patients got postoperative therapy: 11 thiopurines, around 19 anti-TNF.

Within the sample, this clone is large. Its antigen is not identified. Findings of the study overall: Clonal expansions were more frequent in active smokers than non-smokers at surgery. Endoscopic recurrence occurred in every patient whose clonality exceeded 26.8%.

Sequencing used immunoSEQ multiplex PCR; TCRdb keeps in-frame clones, though not all of them. The table includes thousands of clones, around 82% detected once. The sample comprised ileal tissue. This receptor was obtained from an adult with Crohn's disease.

The CDR3 is CASSDGLAGDYEQYF. In DNA form, the CDR3 reads TGTGCCAGCAGCGACGGACTAGCGGGAGACTACGAGCAGTACTTC. This chain joins TRBV28 and TRBJ2-7, with 13 bases identical to TRBD2. The trim removed 6 bases at V and 3 bases at J, leaving 5 bases unmatched. The CDR3 contains 15 residues. Germline CDR1 reads MDHEN; CDR2 reads SYDVKM.